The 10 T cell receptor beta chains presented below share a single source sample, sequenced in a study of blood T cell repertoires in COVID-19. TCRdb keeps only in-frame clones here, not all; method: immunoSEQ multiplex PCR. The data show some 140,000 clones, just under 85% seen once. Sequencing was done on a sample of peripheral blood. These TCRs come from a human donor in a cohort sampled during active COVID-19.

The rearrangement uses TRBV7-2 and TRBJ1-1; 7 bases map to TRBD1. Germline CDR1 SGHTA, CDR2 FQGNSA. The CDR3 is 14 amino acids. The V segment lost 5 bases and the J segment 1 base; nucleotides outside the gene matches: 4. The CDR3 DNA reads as TGTGCCAGCAGCGCCCGACAGGGGAACACTGAAGCTTTCTTT. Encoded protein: CASSARQGNTEAFF.

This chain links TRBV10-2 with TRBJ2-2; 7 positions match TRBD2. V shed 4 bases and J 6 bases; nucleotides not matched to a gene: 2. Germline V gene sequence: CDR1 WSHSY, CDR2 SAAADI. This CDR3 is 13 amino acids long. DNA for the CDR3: TGCGCCAGCAGTGTAACTAGCGCCGGGGAGCTGTTTTTT. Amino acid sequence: CASSVTSAGELFF.

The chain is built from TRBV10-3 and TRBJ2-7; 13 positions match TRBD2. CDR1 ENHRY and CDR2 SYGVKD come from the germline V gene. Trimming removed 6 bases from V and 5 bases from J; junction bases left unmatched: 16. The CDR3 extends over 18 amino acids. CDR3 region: CAIREGLAGRPVGDEQYF. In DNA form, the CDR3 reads TGTGCCATCAGAGAGGGACTAGCGGGGCGCCCGGTGGGCGACGAGCAGTACTTC.

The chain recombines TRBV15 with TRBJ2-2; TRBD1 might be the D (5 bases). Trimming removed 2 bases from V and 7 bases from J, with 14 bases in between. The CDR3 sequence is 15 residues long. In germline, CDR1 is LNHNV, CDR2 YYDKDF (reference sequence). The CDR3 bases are TGTGCCACCAGCAGACCCCTGACAGTCGGCGGGGAGCTGTTTTTT. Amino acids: CATSRPLTVGGELFF.

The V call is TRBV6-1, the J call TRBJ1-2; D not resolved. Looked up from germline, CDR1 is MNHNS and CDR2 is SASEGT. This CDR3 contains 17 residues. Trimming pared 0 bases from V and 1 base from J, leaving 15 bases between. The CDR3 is CASSEADGGLGNYGYTF. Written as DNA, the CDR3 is TGTGCCAGCAGTGAAGCGGACGGAGGGCTAGGTAACTATGGCTACACCTTC.

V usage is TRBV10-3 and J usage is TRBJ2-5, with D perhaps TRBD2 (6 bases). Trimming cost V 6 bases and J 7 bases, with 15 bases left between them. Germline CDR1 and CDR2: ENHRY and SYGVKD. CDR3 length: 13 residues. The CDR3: CAIRGGGTGTQYF. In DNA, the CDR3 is TGTGCCATCAGGGGAGGAGGGACCGGGACCCAGTACTTC.

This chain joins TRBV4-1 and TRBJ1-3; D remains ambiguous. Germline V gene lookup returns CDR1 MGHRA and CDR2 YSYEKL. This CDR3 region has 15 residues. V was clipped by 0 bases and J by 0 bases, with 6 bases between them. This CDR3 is CASSQEEGSGNTIYF. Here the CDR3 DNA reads TGCGCCAGCAGCCAAGAGGAGGGCTCTGGAAACACCATATATTTT.

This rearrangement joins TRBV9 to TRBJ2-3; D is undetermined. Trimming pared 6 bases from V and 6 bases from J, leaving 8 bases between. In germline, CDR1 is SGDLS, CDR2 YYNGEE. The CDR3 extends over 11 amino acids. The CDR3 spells CASTPLDTQYF. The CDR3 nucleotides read TGTGCCAGCACTCCTTTGGATACGCAGTATTTT.

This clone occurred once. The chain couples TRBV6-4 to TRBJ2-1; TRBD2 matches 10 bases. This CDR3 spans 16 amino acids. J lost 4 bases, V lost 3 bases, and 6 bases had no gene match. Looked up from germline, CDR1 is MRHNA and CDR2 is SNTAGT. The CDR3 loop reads CASSEAGGPLYNEQFF. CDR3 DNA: TGTGCCAGCAGTGAAGCGGGGGGGCCTCTATACAATGAGCAGTTCTTC.

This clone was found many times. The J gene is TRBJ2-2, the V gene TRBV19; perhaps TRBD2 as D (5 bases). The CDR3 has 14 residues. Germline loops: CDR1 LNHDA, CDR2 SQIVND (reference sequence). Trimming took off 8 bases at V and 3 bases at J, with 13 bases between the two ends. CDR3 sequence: CASAKDLDTGELFF. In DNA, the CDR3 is TGTGCCAGTGCAAAGGACTTGGACACCGGGGAGCTGTTTTTT.